These 25 T cell receptor beta chains share one sample of origin, sequenced in a study of siplizumab effects on memory and regulatory T cells. This table comes from immunoSEQ multiplex PCR, and its TCRdb copy is limited to in-frame clones, with some not included. The data show about 100,000 clones, with approximately 90% seen just once and 0.73% held by the top ten. Sequencing used Tregs sorted from blood. The receptor source for this set is a human donor in good health.

The chain is built from TRBV6-1 and TRBJ2-5; D uncertain. Germline-derived CDR1 and CDR2 are MNHNS and SASEGT. CDR3 size: 13 residues. The V end was cut by 6 bases, the J end by 4 bases, with 12 bases between. The CDR3 is CASSATPGETQYF. CDR3 DNA: TGTGCCAGCAGCGCAACTCCGGGAGAGACCCAGTACTTC.

The chain recombines TRBV5-5 with TRBJ2-5; no firm D call. V gave up 4 bases and J gave up 5 bases, with 18 bases separating them. Germline CDR1 SGHKS, CDR2 YYEKEE (reference sequence). The CDR3 has 15 amino acids. CDR3 nucleotides: TGTGCCAGCAGCCTTGCCCGGACCGCGATGGAGACCCAGTACTTC. Its protein is CASSLARTAMETQYF.

The chain uses TRBV2 and TRBJ2-5; D gene ambiguous. CDR3 size: 13 residues. Trimming shortened V by 3 bases and J by 1 base, and 6 bases separated the two germline ends. Germline CDR1 is SNHLY and CDR2 is FYNNEI. Here the CDR3 DNA reads TGTGCCAGCAGTGAGGACCTCCAAGAGACCCAGTACTTC. It translates to CASSEDLQETQYF.

The chain joins TRBV5-1 to TRBJ1-5; TRBD1 aligns across 8 bases. This CDR3 spans 15 amino acids. Germline assignment: CDR1 SGHRS and CDR2 YFSETQ. Germline trimming cut 0 bases from V and 7 bases from J; bases unmatched to any gene: 6. Here the CDR3 DNA reads TGCGCCAGCAGCTTGGAGGCAGGGGGCCGGCAGCCCCAGCATTTT. It specifies CASSLEAGGRQPQHF.

The chain joins TRBV6-6 to TRBJ2-3; 10 bases are a match to TRBD2. The germline V gene encodes CDR1 MNHNY and CDR2 SVGAGI (reference sequence). CDR3 size: 15 residues. V lost 7 bases to trimming and J lost 5 bases; unmatched junction nucleotides: 9. CDR3: CASKTGTSVGDTQYF. CDR3 sequence (DNA): TGTGCCAGCAAAACCGGGACTAGCGTGGGAGATACGCAGTATTTT.

The rearrangement uses TRBV7-9 and TRBJ2-1; D uncertain. Trimming removed 1 base at V and 8 bases at J, with 6 bases between. This CDR3 spans 12 amino acids. Germline lookup yields CDR1 SEHNR and CDR2 FQNEAQ (reference sequence). The CDR3 reads CASSLVSYEQFF. In DNA, the CDR3 is TGTGCCAGCAGCTTAGTGTCCTATGAGCAGTTCTTC.

J is TRBJ2-3 and V is TRBV18, with 12 bases identical to TRBD2. V shed 3 bases, J shed 0 bases, and the junction held 1 base outside the gene matches. CDR3 size: 16 residues. Germline CDR1 is KGHSH and CDR2 is LQKENI. DNA of the CDR3: TGTGCCAGCTCACCCGGGACTAGCGGGAGCACAGATACGCAGTATTTT. Translation gives CASSPGTSGSTDTQYF.

The chain couples TRBV4-1 to TRBJ2-5, with 10 positions matching TRBD2. Trimming at V came to 0 bases and at J to 2 bases, leaving 3 bases not matched to a gene. CDR3 size: 16 residues. The V gene's germline CDR1 is MGHRA and CDR2 YSYEKL. CDR3 sequence (DNA): TGCGCCAGCAGCCAAGATCGAGCGGGAGGGCAAGAGACCCAGTACTTC. Translated, it gives CASSQDRAGGQETQYF.

The V gene is TRBV7-8, the J gene TRBJ2-2; D might be TRBD2 (5 bases). Between the trimmed V and J ends, which lost 6 bases and 6 bases, there was a span of 20 bases. This CDR3 has 16 residues. Germline assignment: CDR1 SGHVS and CDR2 FQNEAQ. DNA for the CDR3: TGTGCCAGCAGAAATTTTTCCTGGACTGGGGCCGGGGAGCTGTTTTTT. Translation: CASRNFSWTGAGELFF.

The chain couples TRBV28 to TRBJ1-5; no definite D call. The CDR3 is 19 amino acids. The germline CDR1 and CDR2 sequences are MDHEN and SYDVKM. V lost 2 bases and J lost 0, with 20 bases in between. CDR3 coding DNA: TGTGCCAGCAGTTTAAGGACGAGTGCCGCTCCCTATAGCAATCAGCCCCAGCATTTT. It yields the protein CASSLRTSAAPYSNQPQHF.

The chain employs TRBV6-5 and TRBJ1-3, with 7 bases lining up with TRBD1. The V segment lost 6 bases and the J segment 1 base; nucleotides outside the gene matches: 3. Germline V gene lookup returns CDR1 MNHEY and CDR2 SVGAGI. The CDR3 has 14 amino acids. This chain's CDR3 is CASRGGQSGNTIYF. CDR3 bases: TGTGCCAGCAGGGGGGGACAGTCTGGAAACACCATATATTTT.

The rearrangement uses TRBV11-2 and TRBJ2-2, with D perhaps TRBD1 (6 bases). The CDR3 spans 16 residues. V lost 5 bases, J lost 5 bases, and 18 bases lay in between. The germline gives CDR1 SGHAT, CDR2 FQNNGV. The DNA of the CDR3 is TGTGCCAGCAGCACTCGAACAGGGAAGGTTACCGGGGAGCTGTTTTTT. It translates to CASSTRTGKVTGELFF.

The sample holds one count of this clone. The chain has TRBV25-1 and TRBJ2-6; D may correspond to TRBD1 or TRBD2 (5 bases each). The CDR3 spans 16 residues. Germline V gene sequence: CDR1 MGHDK, CDR2 SYGVNS. Trimming left V 5 bases short and J 0 bases short, with 11 bases between. The CDR3 DNA follows: TGTGCCAGCAGTCCCCTCGGGGCCTCTGGGGCCAACGTCCTGACTTTC. Translation gives CASSPLGASGANVLTF.

The V gene is TRBV4-2, the J gene TRBJ2-1; TRBD2 matches 9 bases. V was pared by 3 bases and J by 6 bases, with 12 bases of the junction left unmatched. The length of the CDR3 is 17 residues. Per the germline V gene, CDR1 is LGHNA and CDR2 is YNFKEQ. The CDR3 nucleotides read TGTGCCAGCAGCCAGATCATGGGACTAGCCGGGACCAATGAGCAGTTCTTC. Its translation is CASSQIMGLAGTNEQFF.

In this sample, this clone turned up a few times. The genes are TRBV27 and TRBJ2-7, with TRBD1 matching over 12 bases. The V segment lost 6 bases and the J segment 11 bases; nucleotides outside the gene matches: 17. CDR1 and CDR2 from the germline V gene are MNHEY and SMNVEV (reference sequence). This CDR3 has 16 residues. The CDR3 protein is CASRPGGTGGPPKEYF. The CDR3 nucleotides read TGTGCCAGCAGACCCGGAGGGACAGGGGGCCCCCCTAAGGAGTACTTC.

The chain recombines TRBV5-5 with TRBJ2-2; 14 nucleotides line up with TRBD2. The CDR3 has 17 residues. V shed 4 bases and J 5 bases; nucleotides not matched to a gene: 7. CDR1 is SGHKS and CDR2 is YYEKEE in the germline V gene (reference sequence). The CDR3 DNA reads as TGTGCCAGCAGCGCTGGGACTAGCGGGAGTTGGACCGGGGAGCTGTTTTTT. Translating it yields CASSAGTSGSWTGELFF.

The chain is built from TRBV10-3 and TRBJ1-4, with D possibly TRBD1 on 5 matching bases. The V gene's germline CDR1 is ENHRY and CDR2 SYGVKD. This CDR3 has 16 amino acids. V lost 6 bases to trimming and J lost 0 bases, with 14 bases between them. CDR3 bases: TGTGCCATCAGAGGGACGGTAGTTGCAACTAATGAAAAACTGTTTTTT. Protein: CAIRGTVVATNEKLFF.

This chain uses TRBV10-3 with TRBJ2-3; D is perhaps TRBD2 (6 bases). The germline gives CDR1 ENHRY, CDR2 SYGVKD. CDR3 size: 13 residues. Deletions cut 6 bases from V and 0 bases from J, with 7 bases between. The chain's CDR3 is CAIRGTSTDTQYF. DNA of the CDR3: TGTGCCATCAGGGGGACTAGCACAGATACGCAGTATTTT.

Only one count was recorded for this clone. This chain uses TRBV4-1 with TRBJ1-3; tentative D call: TRBD1 (6 bases). Germline CDR1 reads MGHRA; CDR2 reads YSYEKL. V was trimmed by 6 bases and J by 2 bases, leaving 14 bases between them. The CDR3 contains 15 residues. The CDR3 sequence: CASRLTGTPGNTIYF. In nucleotides, the CDR3 is TGCGCCAGCAGACTTACAGGGACGCCTGGAAACACCATATATTTT.

The J gene is TRBJ1-5, the V gene TRBV23-1; D is ambiguous. TRBV23-1 is noted as an ORF with a role that remains uncertain. V gave up 0 bases and J gave up 0 bases, with 18 bases separating them. CDR3 size: 19 residues. The CDR3 region has the DNA TGCGCCAGCAGTCAATCATTCGCCCGGCTCCCGGGTAGCAATCAGCCCCAGCATTTT. Translating gives CASSQSFARLPGSNQPQHF.

The table lists this clone with a few counts. This chain links TRBV19 with TRBJ1-1; 8 positions match TRBD1. Germline-derived CDR1 and CDR2 are LNHDA and SQIVND (reference sequence). J was trimmed by 5 bases and V by 9 bases; bases with no gene match: 8. The CDR3 runs 13 residues. This chain's CDR3 is CASSTGAGTEAFF. The CDR3 DNA reads as TGTGCCAGCTCGACAGGGGCGGGAACTGAAGCTTTCTTT. Drawing the rest from reference TRBV19 and TRBJ1-1, the complete variable domain is DGGITQSPKYLFRKEGQNVTLSCEQNLNHDAMYWYRQDPGQGLRLIYYSQIVNDFQKGDIAEGYSVSREKKESFPLTVTSAQKNPTAFYLCASSTGAGTEAFFGQGTRLTVV.

This clone was picked up one time. This chain links TRBV5-6 with TRBJ2-5; tentatively, D is TRBD2 (6 bases). The CDR3 extends over 15 amino acids. Trimming stripped 4 bases from V and 4 bases from J, with 17 bases between. Germline CDR1 and CDR2: SGHDT and YYEEEE. Here the CDR3 reads CASSLDLDGGETQYF. The CDR3 DNA sequence: TGTGCCAGCAGCCTGGATCTAGACGGGGGAGAGACCCAGTACTTC.

The chain uses TRBV7-8 and TRBJ1-1, with 8 bases that match TRBD1. Germline V gene lookup returns CDR1 SGHVS and CDR2 FQNEAQ. With 6 bases clipped from V and 9 bases from J, the junction kept 24 bases outside the gene matches. The CDR3 is made up of 18 amino acids. CDR3 loop: CASSMWNSLRDRTRQAFF. CDR3 nucleotides: TGTGCCAGCAGTATGTGGAATTCGCTCCGGGACAGGACTAGACAAGCTTTCTTT.

The rearrangement uses TRBV5-6 and TRBJ1-3; possible D gene TRBD1, 5 bases. Germline CDR1 and CDR2: SGHDT and YYEEEE. The CDR3 extends over 17 amino acids. V was cut by 0 bases and J by 0 bases, with 13 bases left in between. The CDR3, as DNA: TGTGCCAGCAGCTTGGCAGGACGGGACTTCTCTGGAAACACCATATATTTT. Translated, it gives CASSLAGRDFSGNTIYF.

V gene TRBV7-2 combines with J gene TRBJ2-3; no definite D call. Trimming pared 2 bases from V and 1 base from J, leaving 10 bases between. The CDR3 is 15 residues long. Germline V gives CDR1 SGHTA, CDR2 FQGNSA. The CDR3 is CASSLRFPGTDTQYF. CDR3 coding DNA: TGTGCCAGCAGCTTAAGGTTCCCCGGCACAGATACGCAGTATTTT.